The TCR beta chain described here comes from a study of T cells after yellow fever vaccination. CDR3 length: 16 residues. The V gene's germline CDR1 is SGHAT and CDR2 FQNNGV. The V gene lost 5 bases and the J gene lost 6 bases, with 23 bases spanning the gap. TCRdb redid the calling of the 5' RACE reads with MiXCR, one entry per CDR3 protein. Among hundreds of thousands of distinct CDR3 sequences listed, roughly 8% were seen once. The gene calls are TRBV11-2 and TRBJ2-7; D is ambiguous. This material consisted of PBMCs, taken roughly 45 days after the first yellow fever vaccination. This clonotype was obtained from a man between 18 and 35 years old who received the YFV17D yellow fever vaccine. CDR3 residues: CASSHKARELDSEQYV. CDR3 sequence (DNA): TGTGCCAGCAGCCACAAAGCTAGGGAATTGGATAGCGAGCAGTACGTC.